The following is a T cell receptor beta chain sequence with its context. The data stem from a study of T cell changes during pregnancy in multiple sclerosis. Here immunoSEQ multiplex PCR was the method, and the copy in TCRdb shows in-frame clones only, minus some. The table records tens of thousands of clones, 89% of them present only once. The CDR3 has 13 residues. Germline assignment: CDR1 LNHNV and CDR2 YYDKDF (reference sequence). Trimming took off 3 bases at V and 2 bases at J, with 7 bases between the two ends. J is TRBJ1-1 and V is TRBV15; D perhaps matches TRBD1 (6 bases). The specimen was peripheral blood, collected in the first trimester of pregnancy. This TCR was sampled from a female donor in good health, enrolled as a control in a pregnancy study. CDR3 residues: CATSSRGNTEAFF. For the CDR3, the DNA is TGTGCCACCAGCAGCAGGGGAAACACTGAAGCTTTCTTT.